The clone carrying this TCR beta chain was counted ten times or more. Its target is unknown. The second PCR ran about 6 to 12 cycles with a sample-barcoded 5' primer and J-beta primers. TCRdb called the 5' RACE reads again in MiXCR, with one record for every CDR3 protein. Of 700,000 to 900,000 distinct CDR3 sequences in the sample, roughly 24% were seen once. The record originates from a study of blood T cells in healthy people across ages. Study-wide results and caveats: Older individuals had lower TCR beta diversity per million T cells (the decline was roughly linear).

The CDR3 loop spans 14 amino acids. The germline V gene has CDR1 SNHLY and CDR2 FYNNEI. The V and J ends lost 3 bases and 3 bases respectively, with 9 bases between them. This sample also appeared in a second study, on T cells of mothers and their children.

The TCR comes from a boy aged 5 to 17 in good health. This chain joins TRBV2 and TRBJ2-1, with D perhaps TRBD1 (6 bases). The sample taken for sequencing was blood. CDR3 sequence reads: CASSDRGSYNEQFF. Written as DNA, the CDR3 is TGTGCCAGCAGTGACAGGGGCAGCTACAATGAGCAGTTCTTC.